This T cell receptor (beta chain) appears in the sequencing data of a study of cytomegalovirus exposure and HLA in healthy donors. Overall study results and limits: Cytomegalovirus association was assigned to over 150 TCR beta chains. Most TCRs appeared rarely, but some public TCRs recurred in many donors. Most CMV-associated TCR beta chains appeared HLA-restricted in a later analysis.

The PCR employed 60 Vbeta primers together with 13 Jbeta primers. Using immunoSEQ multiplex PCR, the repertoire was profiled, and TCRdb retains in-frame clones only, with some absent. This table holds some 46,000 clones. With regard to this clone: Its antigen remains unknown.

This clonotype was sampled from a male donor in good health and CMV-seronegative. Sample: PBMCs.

CDR3 nucleotide sequence: TGTGCCAGCAGGGCCTCGGGTGAAGCTTTCTTT. Encoded protein: CASRASGEAFF. The J gene is TRBJ1-1, the V gene TRBV5-6; D is uncertain. The CDR3 runs to 11 residues. In germline, CDR1 is SGHDT, CDR2 YYEEEE. The V and J ends lost 5 bases and 7 bases respectively, with 9 bases between them.